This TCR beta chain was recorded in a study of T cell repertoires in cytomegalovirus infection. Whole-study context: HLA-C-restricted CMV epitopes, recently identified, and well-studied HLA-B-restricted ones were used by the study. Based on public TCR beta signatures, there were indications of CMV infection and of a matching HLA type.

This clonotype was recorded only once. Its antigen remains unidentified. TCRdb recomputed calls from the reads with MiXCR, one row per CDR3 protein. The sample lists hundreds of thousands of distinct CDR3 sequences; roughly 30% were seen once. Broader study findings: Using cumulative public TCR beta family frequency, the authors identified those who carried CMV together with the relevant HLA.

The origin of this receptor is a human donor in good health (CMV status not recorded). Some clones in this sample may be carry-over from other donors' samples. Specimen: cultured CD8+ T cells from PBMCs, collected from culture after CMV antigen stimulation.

For the CDR3, the DNA is TGTGCCAGCAGGCTGGACGTCAGCGGGGGTTTTCCGGGGACCGGGGAGCTGTTTTTT. Its protein is CASRLDVSGGFPGTGELFF. V is TRBV12-3 or TRBV12-4 and J is TRBJ2-2, with TRBD2 matching 8 bases. V trimming: 6 bases; J trimming: 5 bases; junction bases outside the gene matches: 20. The CDR3 has 19 residues.